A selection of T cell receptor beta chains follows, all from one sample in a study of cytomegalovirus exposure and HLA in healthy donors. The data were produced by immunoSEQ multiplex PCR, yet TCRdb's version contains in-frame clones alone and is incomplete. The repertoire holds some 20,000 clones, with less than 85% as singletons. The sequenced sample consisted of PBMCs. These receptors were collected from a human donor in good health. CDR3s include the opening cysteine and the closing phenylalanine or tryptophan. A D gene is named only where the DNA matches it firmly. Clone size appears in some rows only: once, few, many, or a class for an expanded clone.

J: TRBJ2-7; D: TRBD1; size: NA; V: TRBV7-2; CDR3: CASSLGTGASYEQYF; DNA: TGTGCCAGCAGCCTCGGGACAGGGGCCTCCTACGAGCAGTACTTC
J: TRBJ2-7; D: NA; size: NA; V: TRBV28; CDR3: CASSLDRNYEQYF; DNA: TGTGCCAGCAGCTTAGACAGGAACTACGAGCAGTACTTC
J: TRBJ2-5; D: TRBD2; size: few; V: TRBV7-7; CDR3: CASRGTSGGQETQYF; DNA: TGTGCCAGCAGAGGGACTAGCGGAGGCCAAGAGACCCAGTACTTC
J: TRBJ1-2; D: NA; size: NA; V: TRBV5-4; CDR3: CASRSTANYGYTF; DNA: TGTGCCAGCAGATCGACAGCTAACTATGGCTACACCTTC
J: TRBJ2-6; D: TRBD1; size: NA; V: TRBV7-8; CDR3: CASSFDRGSSGANVLTF; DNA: TGTGCCAGCAGCTTCGACAGGGGTAGTTCTGGGGCCAACGTCCTGACTTTC
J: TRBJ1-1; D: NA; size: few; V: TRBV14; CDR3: CASSQTANTEAFF; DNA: TGTGCCAGCAGCCAGACAGCGAACACTGAAGCTTTCTTT
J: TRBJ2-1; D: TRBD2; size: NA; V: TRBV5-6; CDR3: CASSLRREGWVEQFF; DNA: TGTGCCAGCAGCTTGCGGCGGGAGGGATGGGTCGAGCAGTTCTTC
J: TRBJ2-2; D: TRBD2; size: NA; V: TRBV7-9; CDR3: CASSLASGGHFTGELFF; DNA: TGTGCCAGCAGCTTAGCTAGCGGGGGCCACTTCACCGGGGAGCTGTTTTTT
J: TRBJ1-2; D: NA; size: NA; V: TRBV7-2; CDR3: CASSLQRGNYGYTF; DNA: TGTGCCAGCAGCTTACAAAGGGGAAACTATGGCTACACCTTC
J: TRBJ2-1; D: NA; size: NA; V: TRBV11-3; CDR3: CASSLGTNEQFF; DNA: TGTGCCAGCAGCTTAGGGACTAATGAGCAGTTCTTC
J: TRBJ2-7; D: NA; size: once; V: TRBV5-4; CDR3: CASSLKGRFYEQYF; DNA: TGTGCCAGCAGCTTGAAGGGGCGGTTCTACGAGCAGTACTTC
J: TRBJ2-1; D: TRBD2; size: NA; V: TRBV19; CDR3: CASSIVSGSLNEQFF; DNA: TGTGCCAGTAGTATTGTTAGCGGGAGCCTCAATGAGCAGTTCTTC
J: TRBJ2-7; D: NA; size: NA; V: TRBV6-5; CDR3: CASSRAGNYYEQYF; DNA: TGTGCCAGCAGTCGGGCCGGGAACTACTACGAGCAGTACTTC
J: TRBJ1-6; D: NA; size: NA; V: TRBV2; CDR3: CASSDQRGGGSPLHF; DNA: TGTGCCAGCAGTGATCAGAGAGGGGGTGGTTCACCCCTCCACTTT
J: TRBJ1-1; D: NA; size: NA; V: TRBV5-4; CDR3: CASSRDRSTEAFF; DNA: TGTGCCAGCAGCCGCGACAGGAGCACTGAAGCCTTCTTT
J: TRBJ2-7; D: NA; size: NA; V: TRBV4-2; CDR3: CASSQDQVAYEQYF; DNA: TGTGCCAGCAGCCAAGATCAGGTAGCCTACGAGCAGTACTTC
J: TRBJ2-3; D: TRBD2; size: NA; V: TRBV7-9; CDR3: CASSWPRQRGGIDTQYF; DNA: TGTGCCAGCAGCTGGCCACGGCAGCGGGGGGGGATAGATACGCAGTATTTT
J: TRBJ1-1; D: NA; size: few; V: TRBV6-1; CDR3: CASSEGGVSEAFF; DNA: TGTGCCAGCAGTGAAGGGGGGGTCTCTGAAGCTTTCTTT
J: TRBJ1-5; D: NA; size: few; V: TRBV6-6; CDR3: CASSYSGGNQPQHF; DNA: TGTGCCAGCAGTTACTCGGGGGGAAATCAGCCCCAGCATTTT
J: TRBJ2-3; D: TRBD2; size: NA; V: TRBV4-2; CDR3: CASGHISGKADTQYF; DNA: TGTGCCAGCGGACATATTAGCGGGAAGGCAGATACGCAGTATTTT
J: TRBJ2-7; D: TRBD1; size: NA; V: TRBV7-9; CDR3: CASSPTGLYYEQYF; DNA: TGTGCCAGCAGCCCGACAGGGCTGTACTACGAGCAGTACTTC
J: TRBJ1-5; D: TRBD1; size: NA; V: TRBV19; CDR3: CASSMRGPSQHF; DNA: TGTGCCAGTAGTATGAGGGGGCCCTCCCAGCATTTT
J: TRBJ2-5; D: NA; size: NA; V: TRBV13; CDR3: CASSLPLRGGVGQETQYF; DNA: TGTGCCAGCAGCCTGCCGTTGAGGGGGGGTGTGGGACAAGAGACCCAGTACTTC
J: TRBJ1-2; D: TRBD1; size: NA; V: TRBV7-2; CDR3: CASRHQGQGDYGYTF; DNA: TGTGCCAGCAGACATCAGGGACAGGGGGATTATGGCTACACCTTC
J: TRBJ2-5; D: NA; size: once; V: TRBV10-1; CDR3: CASSLQGRETQYF; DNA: TGCGCCAGCAGTCTCCAGGGGCGAGAGACCCAGTACTTC
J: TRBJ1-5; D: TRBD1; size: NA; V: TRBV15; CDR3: CATSRDLAGGRPQHF; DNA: TGTGCCACCAGCAGAGATCTGGCAGGGGGAAGGCCCCAGCATTTT
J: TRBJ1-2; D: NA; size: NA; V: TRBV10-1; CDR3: CASSGFFGYGYTF; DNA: TGCGCCAGCAGCGGGTTCTTCGGCTATGGCTACACCTTC
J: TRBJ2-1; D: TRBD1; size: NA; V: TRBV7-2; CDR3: CASSWTGPDNEQFF; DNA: TGTGCCAGCAGCTGGACAGGGCCAGACAATGAGCAGTTCTTC
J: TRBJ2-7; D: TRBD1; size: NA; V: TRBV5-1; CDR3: CASSFGGQGYEQYF; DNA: TGCGCCAGCAGCTTTGGGGGACAGGGGTACGAGCAGTACTTC
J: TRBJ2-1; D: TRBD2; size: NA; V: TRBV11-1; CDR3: CASSLTSGVFSYNEQFF; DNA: TGTGCCAGCAGCTTAACTAGCGGGGTATTTTCCTACAATGAGCAGTTCTTC
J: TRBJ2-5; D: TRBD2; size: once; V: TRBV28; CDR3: CASSLRGGSQGETQYF; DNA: TGTGCCAGCAGTTTAAGGGGCGGGAGTCAGGGAGAGACCCAGTACTTC
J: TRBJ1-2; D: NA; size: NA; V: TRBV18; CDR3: CASSPTSGTFSGYTF; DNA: TGTGCCAGCTCACCGACTTCCGGGACATTTAGTGGCTACACCTTC
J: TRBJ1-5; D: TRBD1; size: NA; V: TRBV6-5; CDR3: CASSTRDSRNQPQHF; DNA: TGTGCCAGCAGTACCCGGGACAGCCGCAATCAGCCCCAGCATTTT
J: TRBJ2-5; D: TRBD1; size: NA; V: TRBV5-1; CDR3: CASSQPQGAGETQYF; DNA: TGCGCCAGCAGCCAACCTCAGGGGGCGGGGGAGACCCAGTACTTC
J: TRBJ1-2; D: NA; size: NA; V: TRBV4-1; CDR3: CASSRDNYGYTF; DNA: TGCGCCAGCAGCCGCGATAACTATGGCTACACCTTC
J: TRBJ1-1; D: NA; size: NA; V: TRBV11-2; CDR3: CASSFAGGDTEAFF; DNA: TGTGCCAGCAGCTTCGCGGGGGGGGACACTGAAGCTTTCTTT
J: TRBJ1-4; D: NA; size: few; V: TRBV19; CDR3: CASSILPGEKLFF; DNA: TGTGCCAGTAGTATTCTCCCGGGGGAAAAACTGTTTTTT
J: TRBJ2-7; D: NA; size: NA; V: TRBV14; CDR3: CASSQDWGHGIWEQYF; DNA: TGTGCCAGCAGCCAAGATTGGGGACACGGAATATGGGAGCAGTACTTC
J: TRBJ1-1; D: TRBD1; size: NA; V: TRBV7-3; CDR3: CASSSRDRDEAFF; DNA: TGTGCCAGCAGCTCCCGGGACAGGGATGAAGCTTTCTTT
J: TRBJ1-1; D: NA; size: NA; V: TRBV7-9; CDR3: CASSSLLATNTEAFF; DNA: TGTGCCAGCAGCTCCCTTTTGGCAACGAACACTGAAGCTTTCTTT
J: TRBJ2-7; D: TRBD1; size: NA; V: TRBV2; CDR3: CASMPVPGQGAHEQYF; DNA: TGTGCCAGCATGCCGGTCCCGGGACAGGGGGCCCACGAGCAGTACTTC
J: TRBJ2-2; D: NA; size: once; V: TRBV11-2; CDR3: CASSLGGVGTGELFF; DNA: TGTGCCAGCAGCTTAGGGGGAGTCGGAACCGGGGAGCTGTTTTTT
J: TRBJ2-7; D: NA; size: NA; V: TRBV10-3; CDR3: CAISENSPIPYEQYF; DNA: TGTGCCATCAGTGAAAACTCCCCTATACCCTACGAGCAGTACTTC
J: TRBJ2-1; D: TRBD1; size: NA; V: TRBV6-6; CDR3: CASFSTGGAHNEQFF; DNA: TGTGCCAGCTTCTCGACAGGGGGAGCACACAATGAGCAGTTCTTC
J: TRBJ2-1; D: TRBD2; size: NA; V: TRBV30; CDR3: CAWSTPGLAGNEQFF; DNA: TGTGCCTGGAGCACCCCGGGACTAGCAGGTAATGAGCAGTTCTTC
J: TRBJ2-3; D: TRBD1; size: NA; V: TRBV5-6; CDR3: CASRPTGGPTDTQYF; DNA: TGTGCCAGCAGGCCAACAGGGGGCCCCACAGATACGCAGTATTTT
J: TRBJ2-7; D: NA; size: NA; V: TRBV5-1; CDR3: CASSRSTGYEQYF; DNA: TGCGCCAGCTCCCGTTCAACGGGGTACGAGCAGTACTTC
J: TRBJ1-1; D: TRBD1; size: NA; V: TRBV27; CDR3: CASSLYGTGIPRMNTEAFF; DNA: TGTGCCAGCAGTTTATACGGGACAGGGATCCCACGCATGAACACTGAAGCTTTCTTT
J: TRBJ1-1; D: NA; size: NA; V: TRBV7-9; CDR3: CASSLVPVDKNKMNTEAFF; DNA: TGTGCCAGCAGCTTAGTCCCAGTCGACAAGAATAAAATGAACACTGAAGCTTTCTTT
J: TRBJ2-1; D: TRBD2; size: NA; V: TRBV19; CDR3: CASGGASYNEQFF; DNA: TGTGCCAGCGGGGGGGCCTCCTACAATGAGCAGTTCTTC
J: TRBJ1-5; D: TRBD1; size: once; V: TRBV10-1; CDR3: CASRRQGNQPQHF; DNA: TGCGCCAGCAGGAGACAGGGGAATCAGCCCCAGCATTTT
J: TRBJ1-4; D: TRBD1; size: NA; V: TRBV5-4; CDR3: CASSLGGAQGAREKLFF; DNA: TGTGCCAGCAGCTTGGGCGGGGCACAGGGGGCGCGTGAAAAACTGTTTTTT
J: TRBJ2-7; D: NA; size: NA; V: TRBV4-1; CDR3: CASSQGGGGRGYEQYF; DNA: TGCGCCAGCAGCCAAGGAGGTGGGGGCCGAGGGTACGAGCAGTACTTC
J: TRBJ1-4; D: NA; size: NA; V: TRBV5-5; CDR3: CASSSSATNEKLFF; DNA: TGTGCCAGCAGCTCCAGTGCAACTAATGAAAAACTGTTTTTT
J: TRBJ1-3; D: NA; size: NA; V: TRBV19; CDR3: CASSPTPGNTIYF; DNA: TGTGCCAGTAGTCCCACACCAGGAAACACCATATATTTT